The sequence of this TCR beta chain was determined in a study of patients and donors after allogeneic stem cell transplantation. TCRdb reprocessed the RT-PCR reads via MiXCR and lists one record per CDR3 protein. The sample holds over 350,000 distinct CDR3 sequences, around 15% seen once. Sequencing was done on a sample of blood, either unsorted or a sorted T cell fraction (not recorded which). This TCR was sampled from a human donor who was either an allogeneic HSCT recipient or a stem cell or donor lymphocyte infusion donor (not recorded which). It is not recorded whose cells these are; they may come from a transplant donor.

The CDR3 DNA sequence: TGTGCCAGCAGCCAAGTCTTTAGAAACCGGGCGGAGACCCAGTACTTC. It translates to CASSQVFRNRAETQYF. This chain connects TRBV14 to TRBJ2-5, with D unresolved. This CDR3 region has 16 residues. The germline V gene encodes CDR1 SGHDN and CDR2 FVKESK. V dropped 1 base and J dropped 5 bases, with 17 bases sitting between them.